A single count supports the clone carrying this T cell receptor (beta chain). Its antigen remains unidentified. A single base separates this from a much larger clone, so it may be a read error. These data belong to a study of CD8 T cells in ankylosing spondylitis. Study-wide points: Clones linked to disease, bearing a CD8+ phenotype, were relatively rare in peripheral blood. Certain motif variants had earlier been reported in reactive arthritis synovial fluid and blood. Matched ankylosing spondylitis synovial fluid reportedly showed significant enrichment of disease-linked clones.

The CDR3 has 15 amino acids. From germline, CDR1 is SGHDN and CDR2 FVKESK. The V and J ends lost 2 bases and 5 bases respectively, with 15 bases between them. Generation of TCR beta libraries employed quantitative 5'-RACE incorporating molecular barcodes. Via MiXCR, TCRdb re-called the 5' RACE reads, giving one row per CDR3 protein. The sample contains roughly 150,000 distinct CDR3 sequences, 9.8% of which appear only once. This receptor was obtained from a female donor with ankylosing spondylitis or in good health (not recorded which). The J gene is TRBJ1-2, the V gene TRBV14; the D is unclear. Sequencing was performed on blood, either unsorted or a sorted T cell fraction (not recorded which). The CDR3 sequence is CASSQSTGYIYGYTF. DNA of the CDR3: TGTGCCAGCAGCCAATCCACTGGATATATTTATGGCTACACCTTC. Full variable domain (rest looked up from reference TRBV14 and TRBJ1-2): EAGVTQFPSHSVIEKGQTVTLRCDPISGHDNLYWYRRVMGKEIKFLLHFVKESKQDESGMPNNRFLAERTGGTYSTLKVQPAELEDSGVYFCASSQSTGYIYGYTFGSGTRLTVV.